The 31 T cell receptor beta chains given below trace back to one sample, sequenced in a study of blood T cell repertoires in COVID-19. Sequenced by immunoSEQ multiplex PCR; TCRdb stores in-frame clones only, minus some. The data show roughly 250,000 clones, around 87% seen once. Sequences were obtained from PBMCs or T cells enriched from blood (not recorded which). The source of these receptors is a young woman with acute COVID-19.

The chain has TRBV3-1 (or the pseudogene TRBV3-2) and TRBJ1-2, with 8 positions matching TRBD1. The CDR3 runs to 14 residues. Trimming took 4 bases from V and 0 from J; bases not matched to a gene: 1. Germline V gives CDR1 LGHDT, CDR2 YNNKEL (reference sequence). CDR3 sequence: CASSPGGSNYGYTF. CDR3 in DNA: TGTGCCAGCAGCCCAGGGGGCTCTAACTATGGCTACACCTTC.

The J gene is TRBJ2-7, the V gene TRBV13; no clear D. The CDR3 is 16 residues long. CDR1 is PRHDT, CDR2 FYEKMQ, per germline (reference sequence). Trimming left V 4 bases short and J 2 bases short, with 18 bases between. For the CDR3, the DNA is TGTGCCAGCAGCTCCGACGCGGCGAGGTCTGCCTACGAGCAGTACTTC. It is translated as CASSSDAARSAYEQYF.

This rearrangement joins TRBV28 to TRBJ1-2, with TRBD1 matching 7 bases. The CDR3 sequence is 14 residues long. Trimming at V came to 7 bases and at J to 3 bases, leaving 8 bases not matched to a gene. Per the germline V gene, CDR1 is MDHEN and CDR2 is SYDVKM. The chain's CDR3 is CASKPGQSDYGYTF. CDR3 in DNA: TGTGCCAGCAAACCGGGACAGTCGGACTATGGCTACACCTTC.

The rearrangement joins TRBV7-2 to TRBJ2-3; 9 nucleotides align to TRBD2. The CDR3 is 16 residues long. Germline CDR1 is SGHTA and CDR2 is FQGNSA. V lost 2 bases to trimming and J lost 2 bases; unmatched junction nucleotides: 5. For the CDR3, the DNA is TGTGCCAGCAGCTTAATTAGCGGGAGCCCCACAGATACGCAGTATTTT. Its translation: CASSLISGSPTDTQYF.

In its sample, this clone was seen a few times. V gene TRBV14 combines with J gene TRBJ1-2; TRBD1 agrees at 8 bases. CDR1 and CDR2 (germline): SGHDN, FVKESK. J gave up 1 base and V 0 bases, and 10 bases lay outside the gene matches. CDR3 length equals 18 residues. The CDR3 region has the DNA TGTGCCAGCAGCCAAGAACGGGGACAGGAGTTTTTTAACTATGGCTACACCTTC. As protein: CASSQERGQEFFNYGYTF.

The gene calls are TRBV29-1 and TRBJ2-3, with TRBD2 matching 7 bases. This CDR3 contains 13 residues. J gave up 2 bases and V 6 bases, and 5 bases lay outside the gene matches. Germline V gene sequence: CDR1 SQVTM, CDR2 ANQGSEA. The CDR3 bases are TGCAGCGTGGGAGGGAGAGTCACAGATACGCAGTATTTT. This translates into CSVGGRVTDTQYF.

The chain recombines TRBV28 with TRBJ1-1; 9 bases map to TRBD1. With V trimmed by 3 bases and J by 4 bases, 6 bases remained unmatched. This CDR3 spans 15 amino acids. From germline, CDR1 is MDHEN and CDR2 SYDVKM. The DNA for the CDR3 is TGTGCCAGCAGTTTCCCCGACAGGGGGGGCACTGAAGCTTTCTTT. Translated, it gives CASSFPDRGGTEAFF.

The gene calls are TRBV7-2 and TRBJ1-5; 11 nucleotides line up with TRBD1. CDR3 length equals 16 residues. Germline CDR1 SGHTA, CDR2 FQGNSA. V lost 5 bases and J lost 6; bases outside the gene matches: 9. The CDR3, as DNA: TGTGCCAGCAGCCTGAGGACAGGGGGCGCCGGTCAGCCCCAGCATTTT. Residues: CASSLRTGGAGQPQHF.

The J gene is TRBJ2-2, the V gene TRBV4-3; D gene unclear. This CDR3 has 16 residues. V was cut by 0 bases and J by 5 bases, with 13 bases left in between. Looked up from germline, CDR1 is LGHNA and CDR2 is YSLEER. CDR3: CASSQDYDLWTGELFF. The CDR3 DNA reads TGCGCCAGCAGCCAAGATTATGACTTATGGACCGGGGAGCTGTTTTTT.

The chain couples TRBV15 to TRBJ2-7; D is undetermined. Germline-derived CDR1 and CDR2 are LNHNV and YYDKDF (reference sequence). V was trimmed by 0 bases and J by 3 bases, leaving 3 bases between them. The CDR3 covers 12 residues. CDR3 DNA: TGTGCCACCAGCAGAGACTTCTACGAGCAGTACTTC. Encoded protein: CATSRDFYEQYF.

The chain uses TRBV5-4 and TRBJ2-7; D perhaps matches TRBD2 (6 bases). The CDR3 runs 18 residues. V was trimmed by 0 bases and J by 0 bases, leaving 19 bases between them. The V gene's germline CDR1 is SGHNT and CDR2 YYREEE (reference sequence). The chain's CDR3 is CASSLGVSGGASSYEQYF. CDR3 sequence (DNA): TGTGCCAGCAGCTTGGGGGTTAGCGGAGGAGCGAGCTCCTACGAGCAGTACTTC.

This clone was counted once. This chain links TRBV7-3 with TRBJ1-1; TRBD1 is a possible D gene (6 bases). CDR3 size: 17 residues. Germline V lookup: CDR1 SGHTA, CDR2 FQGTGA. V was cut by 1 base and J by 2 bases, with 17 bases left in between. As DNA, the CDR3 is TGTGCCAGCAGCTTAAGACCCTCGACAGGTAAAAACACTGAAGCTTTCTTT. Amino acid sequence: CASSLRPSTGKNTEAFF.

J is TRBJ1-6 and V is TRBV5-5; possible D gene TRBD1, 6 bases. V was shortened by 1 base and J by 0 bases, with 11 bases between the two germline ends. CDR1 is SGHKS, CDR2 YYEKEE, per germline (reference sequence). The CDR3 is 17 residues long. The chain's CDR3 is CASSLSGQSSYNSPLHF. The DNA for the CDR3 is TGTGCCAGCAGCTTGTCTGGACAGAGCTCCTATAATTCACCCCTCCACTTT.

The rearrangement uses TRBV5-5 and TRBJ2-3; D call uncertain. The CDR3 contains 16 residues. The ends were cut back, 4 bases at V and 0 bases at J, with 15 bases in the middle. Germline V gives CDR1 SGHKS, CDR2 YYEKEE (reference sequence). CDR3 sequence: CASSLKTRPSTDTQYF. The CDR3 region has the DNA TGTGCCAGCAGCCTAAAGACTCGACCTAGCACAGATACGCAGTATTTT.

The table lists this clone with a few counts. The gene calls are TRBV19 and TRBJ2-2; the D gene is possibly TRBD2 (6 bases). The CDR3 contains 15 residues. V dropped 3 bases and J dropped 4 bases, with 12 bases sitting between them. Germline loops: CDR1 LNHDA, CDR2 SQIVND (reference sequence). The CDR3 DNA reads as TGTGCCAGTAGTATGGGGTCGGGGGTCACCGGGGAGCTGTTTTTT. Translating it yields CASSMGSGVTGELFF.

The CDR3 is CASSLRGAEAFF. CDR3 nucleotide sequence: TGTGCCAGCAGCCTCAGGGGTGCGGAAGCTTTCTTT. The chain employs TRBV7-9 and TRBJ1-1; maybe TRBD1 (6 bases). Germline loops: CDR1 SEHNR, CDR2 FQNEAQ (reference sequence). Deletions cut 5 bases from V and 8 bases from J, with 12 bases between. The CDR3 contains 12 residues. The whole variable domain, filled in from reference TRBV7-9 and TRBJ1-1, reads DTGVSQNPRHKITKRGQNVTFRCDPISEHNRLYWYRQTLGQGPEFLTYFQNEAQLEKSRLLSDRFSAERPKGSFSTLEIQRTEQGDSAMYLCASSLRGAEAFFGQGTRLTVV.

DNA of the CDR3: TGCAGCGTTGAGGTGAGGGCCGGCTACACCTTC. Residues: CSVEVRAGYTF. The chain joins TRBV29-1 to TRBJ1-2; D gene uncertain. CDR1 and CDR2 (germline): SQVTM, ANQGSEA. The V end lost 3 bases, the J end lost 8 bases, and 10 bases lay between the germline ends. This CDR3 region has 11 residues.

The V and J genes are TRBV29-1 and TRBJ1-5; D call uncertain. V lost 5 bases and J 4 bases, leaving 12 bases between the germline ends. Germline lookup yields CDR1 SQVTM and CDR2 ANQGSEA. CDR3 length equals 13 residues. The DNA of the CDR3 is TGCAGCGTTCGACAAGATATAAATCAGCCCCAGCATTTT. It encodes CSVRQDINQPQHF.

This clone was seen only once. The rearrangement links TRBV7-8 to TRBJ2-5, with 7 positions matching TRBD1. This CDR3 comprises 16 residues. The V segment lost 3 bases and the J segment 5 bases; nucleotides outside the gene matches: 12. The germline V gene has CDR1 SGHVS and CDR2 FQNEAQ. The CDR3: CASSFIGGPSGETQYF. The CDR3 DNA reads TGTGCCAGCAGCTTTATAGGGGGCCCCTCGGGGGAGACCCAGTACTTC.

The chain is built from TRBV7-8 and TRBJ2-1; 8 nucleotides line up with TRBD2. J lost 5 bases, V lost 7 bases, and 16 bases had no gene match. The CDR3 contains 17 residues. CDR1 and CDR2 (germline): SGHVS, FQNEAQ. CDR3 sequence: CASILRAGLAVNNEQFF. The CDR3 DNA sequence: TGTGCCAGCATTCTTAGGGCCGGACTAGCCGTTAACAATGAGCAGTTCTTC.

The J gene is TRBJ1-6, the V gene TRBV2; 8 nucleotides line up with TRBD1. Trimming at V came to 8 bases and at J to 13 bases, leaving 7 bases not matched to a gene. The CDR3 length is 12 residues. CDR1 SNHLY and CDR2 FYNNEI come from the germline V gene. In DNA form, the CDR3 reads TGTGCCAGCGGATGGGACAGGATTCCCCTCCACTTT. It encodes CASGWDRIPLHF.

The gene calls are TRBV28 and TRBJ1-6; 8 nucleotides agree with TRBD1. CDR1 is MDHEN and CDR2 is SYDVKM in the germline V gene. The trim removed 3 bases at V and 7 bases at J, leaving 2 bases unmatched. The CDR3 length is 14 residues. Written as DNA, the CDR3 is TGTGCCAGCAGTTTCAGACAGGGGAATTCACCCCTCCACTTT. The encoded protein is CASSFRQGNSPLHF.

This chain connects TRBV3-1 (or the pseudogene TRBV3-2) to TRBJ2-2; 11 bases align to TRBD2. The CDR3 runs 16 residues. The V and J ends lost 4 bases and 7 bases, in that order; junction bases with no gene match: 8. Germline-derived CDR1 and CDR2 are LGHDT and YNNKEL (reference sequence). The CDR3 bases are TGTGCCAGCAGCCCAATAGCGGGAGGGCTTCACGGGGAGCTGTTTTTT. Translation: CASSPIAGGLHGELFF.

The genes are TRBV7-6 and TRBJ1-2; possible D gene TRBD1, 5 bases. Trimming took off 1 base at V and 5 bases at J, with 11 bases between the two ends. The CDR3 has 14 residues. Germline V CDR1 and CDR2: SGHVS, FNYEAQ. The CDR3 here is CASSLGPGGYGYTF. CDR3 coding DNA: TGTGCCAGCAGCTTAGGGCCGGGGGGGTATGGCTACACCTTC.

V usage is TRBV27 and J usage is TRBJ2-3, with D maybe TRBD2 (6 bases). The V end lost 7 bases, the J end lost 4 bases, and 18 bases lay between the germline ends. Germline V gives CDR1 MNHEY, CDR2 SMNVEV (reference sequence). This CDR3 region has 15 residues. The CDR3 protein is CASTAIGRSADTQYF. Here the CDR3 DNA reads TGTGCCAGCACAGCTATCGGGAGATCGGCAGATACGCAGTATTTT.

The chain employs TRBV3-1 (or the pseudogene TRBV3-2) and TRBJ1-4; 8 bases match TRBD1. The CDR3 sequence is 17 residues long. J was trimmed by 4 bases and V by 1 base; bases with no gene match: 8. From germline, CDR1 is LGHDT and CDR2 YNNKEL (reference sequence). The CDR3 protein is CASSQAPRTGHNEKLFF. The CDR3 bases are TGTGCCAGCAGCCAAGCGCCCCGGACAGGGCATAATGAAAAACTGTTTTTT.

The V gene is TRBV7-2, the J gene TRBJ2-1; TRBD2 might be the D (6 bases). The CDR3 runs 13 residues. V was pared by 3 bases and J by 8 bases, with 11 bases between. The germline V gene encodes CDR1 SGHTA and CDR2 FQGNSA. For the CDR3, the DNA is TGTGCCAGCAGCTTTACTAGCATGGATGAGCAGTTCTTC. It is translated as CASSFTSMDEQFF.

CDR3 residues: CASSLDRVFDETQYF. As DNA, the CDR3 is TGCGCCAGCAGCCTGGACAGGGTGTTCGACGAGACCCAGTACTTC. The chain combines TRBV4-3 with TRBJ2-5, with 8 bases that match TRBD1. With V trimmed by 4 bases and J by 5 bases, 9 bases remained unmatched. Germline V gene sequence: CDR1 LGHNA, CDR2 YSLEER. The CDR3 loop spans 15 amino acids.

This chain uses TRBV28 with TRBJ1-2; weak D call: TRBD1 (6 bases). Trimming cost V 1 base and J 8 bases, with 11 bases left between them. The CDR3 has 13 amino acids. Germline CDR1 and CDR2: MDHEN and SYDVKM. The CDR3 protein is CASSLLGARGYTF. The CDR3 bases are TGTGCCAGCAGTTTATTGGGGGCTCGAGGCTACACCTTC.

Only a few counts were recorded for this clone. The V gene is TRBV29-1, the J gene TRBJ1-1, with no clear D. This CDR3 is 11 amino acids long. V lost 7 bases to trimming and J lost 1 base, with 7 bases between them. Germline CDR1 is SQVTM and CDR2 is ANQGSEA. CDR3 DNA: TGCAGCGGGCAGTGGAACACTGAAGCTTTCTTT. This encodes CSGQWNTEAFF.

The table lists this clone with a count of one. The V gene is TRBV28, the J gene TRBJ1-2; 8 bases line up with TRBD1. The length of the CDR3 is 18 residues. The germline V gene encodes CDR1 MDHEN and CDR2 SYDVKM. V dropped 1 base and J dropped 5; count of bases not matched to a gene: 15. CDR3 amino acids: CASSLSGQTRQGRYGYTF. The CDR3 region has the DNA TGTGCCAGCAGTTTATCAGGACAGACGAGACAGGGGAGGTATGGCTACACCTTC.